These 25 T cell receptor beta chains were sequenced from one sample in a study of cytomegalovirus exposure and HLA in healthy donors. Primers: 60 Vbeta forward and 13 Jbeta reverse. This table comes from immunoSEQ multiplex PCR, and its TCRdb copy is limited to in-frame clones, with some not included. The table has roughly 120,000 clones, roughly 9% seen once. Sequencing was done on a sample of PBMCs. These receptors came from a man aged 25 to 45 in good health and CMV-seronegative.

The V gene is TRBV5-4, the J gene TRBJ2-1; possible D gene TRBD2, 6 bases. CDR1 and CDR2 (germline): SGHNT, YYREEE (reference sequence). Deletions cut 4 bases from V and 0 bases from J, with 11 bases between. The CDR3 is made up of 15 amino acids. DNA of the CDR3: TGTGCCAGCAGCCTGGGACTTGACTCCTACAATGAGCAGTTCTTC. It specifies CASSLGLDSYNEQFF.

The rearrangement links TRBV4-3 to TRBJ1-5, with a possible D match to TRBD1 (5 bases). The germline V gene encodes CDR1 LGHNA and CDR2 YSLEER. V shed 0 bases and J shed 5 bases, with 5 bases lying between them. This CDR3 region has 13 residues. DNA of the CDR3: TGCGCCAGCAGCCAAGACAGGGATCAGCCCCAGCATTTT. The encoded protein is CASSQDRDQPQHF.

The gene calls are TRBV19 and TRBJ2-1; a weak D match, TRBD1 (5 bases). The germline V and J ends were trimmed by 7 bases and 1 base, with 14 bases remaining between them. Germline values: CDR1 LNHDA, CDR2 SQIVND (reference sequence). The CDR3 consists of 15 residues. CDR3 in amino acids: CASTPQGRSYNEQFF. DNA of the CDR3: TGTGCCAGTACCCCCCAGGGCAGGTCCTACAATGAGCAGTTCTTC.

As regards this clone: Mismatch with germline at one junction end may stem from a read error. V gene TRBV30 combines with J gene TRBJ1-2; 7 bases map to TRBD1. CDR1 is GTSNPN and CDR2 is SVGIG in the germline V gene (reference sequence). This CDR3 comprises 13 residues. The CDR3 DNA sequence: TGTGCCAGGAGTTCTATCAGGGGGGACGGCTACACCTTC. Amino acids: CARSSIRGDGYTF.

This clone appeared a few times. The junction departs from germline at one end; a sequencing error may be responsible. This rearrangement joins TRBV6-5 to TRBJ1-2; 7 bases map to TRBD1. The germline V gene encodes CDR1 MNHEY and CDR2 SVGAGI. The CDR3 is 13 residues long. CDR3 bases: TGTGCCAGCAGTTACCTTCTCACAGGGGCTTTCGCCTTC. Protein sequence: CASSYLLTGAFAF.

This clone was picked up a small number of times. The genes are TRBV29-1 and TRBJ1-1; 8 nucleotides agree with TRBD1. This CDR3 contains 11 residues. Trimming at V came to 5 bases and at J to 9 bases, leaving 5 bases not matched to a gene. In germline, CDR1 is SQVTM, CDR2 ANQGSEA. CDR3 protein: CSVLWTGKAFF. The CDR3 nucleotides are TGCAGCGTTCTCTGGACAGGGAAAGCTTTCTTT.

The chain carries TRBV11-3 and TRBJ1-5; TRBD1 agrees at 7 bases. CDR1 and CDR2 from the germline V gene are SGHNT and YENEEA. The CDR3 loop spans 15 amino acids. V was clipped by 5 bases and J by 7 bases; unmatched bases: 11. CDR3: CASSPRQGFRQPQHF. The CDR3 nucleotides are TGTGCCAGCAGCCCCAGACAGGGTTTTCGGCAGCCCCAGCATTTT.

V gene TRBV6-4 combines with J gene TRBJ2-1, with 8 bases matching TRBD1. The germline V gene encodes CDR1 MRHNA and CDR2 SNTAGT. V lost 5 bases to trimming and J lost 5 bases; unmatched junction nucleotides: 5. This CDR3 contains 14 residues. The CDR3 sequence is CASSQQGDNNEQFF. The CDR3 nucleotides read TGTGCCAGCAGTCAACAGGGGGACAACAATGAGCAGTTCTTC.

This clone was detected only a few times. The chain has TRBV28 and TRBJ1-2, with D uncertain. Germline CDR1 and CDR2: MDHEN and SYDVKM. The V and J ends lost 2 bases and 4 bases respectively, with 8 bases between them. The CDR3 loop spans 13 amino acids. DNA for the CDR3: TGTGCCAGCAGTTTACCGCCTAGCTATGGCTACACCTTC. Protein: CASSLPPSYGYTF.

This sequence joins TRBV7-9 and TRBJ2-7; 10 positions match TRBD2. V trimming: 6 bases; J trimming: 1 base; junction bases outside the gene matches: 6. This CDR3 contains 15 residues. Looked up from germline, CDR1 is SEHNR and CDR2 is FQNEAQ (reference sequence). The CDR3 nucleotides are TGTGCCAGCAGTTTGACTAGCGGGCAATCCTACGAGCAGTACTTC. As protein: CASSLTSGQSYEQYF.

This clone turned up a few times. CDR3 bases: TGTGCCAGCAGTAGCATCCACTACAACAGGGCCGGCCTCAATGAAAAACTGTTTTTT. Translated: CASSSIHYNRAGLNEKLFF. The rearrangement links TRBV28 to TRBJ1-4; a possible D gene is TRBD1 (6 bases). This CDR3 has 19 amino acids. The V and J ends lost 5 bases and 5 bases respectively, with 27 bases between them. CDR1 is MDHEN, CDR2 SYDVKM, per germline.

This clone was picked up a small number of times. The chain is built from TRBV19 and TRBJ2-3; D perhaps matches TRBD1 (6 bases). CDR1 and CDR2 from the germline V gene are LNHDA and SQIVND (reference sequence). The CDR3 loop spans 13 amino acids. V gave up 7 bases and J gave up 0 bases, with 8 bases separating them. CDR3 amino acids: CASTDSSTDTQYF. The CDR3 nucleotides are TGTGCCAGTACGGACAGTAGCACAGATACGCAGTATTTT.

For the CDR3, the DNA is TGCGCCAGCAGTTTTCTTCTAAACACTGAAGCTTTCTTT. Translated: CASSFLLNTEAFF. The V gene is TRBV10-1, the J gene TRBJ1-1; D gene unclear. V was cut by 5 bases and J by 2 bases, with 9 bases left in between. CDR1 WNHNN and CDR2 SYGVQD come from the germline V gene (reference sequence). The CDR3 is 13 residues long.

V and J are TRBV7-2 and TRBJ2-1, with 9 positions matching TRBD2. With V trimmed by 3 bases and J by 10 bases, 10 bases remained unmatched. This CDR3 has 15 residues. Germline V CDR1 and CDR2: SGHTA, FQGNSA. As DNA, the CDR3 is TGTGCCAGCAGCTTCACCGGGACTAGCCCCTTAGAGCAGTTCTTC. Amino acids: CASSFTGTSPLEQFF.

This clone was observed a few times. The rearrangement links TRBV19 to TRBJ1-2; D not certain. The CDR3 has 15 amino acids. V was shortened by 1 base and J by 5 bases, with 14 bases between the two germline ends. Per germline, CDR1 LNHDA and CDR2 SQIVND (reference sequence). CDR3: CASSIGKGLAYGYTF. The DNA of the CDR3 is TGTGCCAGTAGTATAGGAAAAGGGCTAGCTTATGGCTACACCTTC.

The rearrangement joins TRBV5-1 to TRBJ1-1; the D gene is possibly TRBD1 (6 bases). Germline-derived CDR1 and CDR2 are SGHRS and YFSETQ. The CDR3 has 16 residues. Trimming removed 2 bases from V and 1 base from J, with 15 bases in between. In nucleotides, the CDR3 is TGCGCCAGCAGCTTCTCGAGGACAGCCCAGAACACTGAAGCTTTCTTT. It translates to CASSFSRTAQNTEAFF. The variable domain in full, with the rest retrieved from reference TRBV5-1 and TRBJ1-1, is KAGVTQTPRYLIKTRGQQVTLSCSPISGHRSVSWYQQTPGQGLQFLFEYFSETQRNKGNFPGRFSGRQFSNSRSEMNVSTLELGDSALYLCASSFSRTAQNTEAFFGQGTRLTVV.

V and J are TRBV19 and TRBJ1-4; a weak D match, TRBD1 (5 bases). This CDR3 has 12 amino acids. Germline CDR1 reads LNHDA; CDR2 reads SQIVND (reference sequence). Trimming removed 7 bases from V and 5 bases from J, with 8 bases in between. The CDR3 nucleotides are TGTGCCAGTATGAAGGGGAATGAAAAACTGTTTTTT. This encodes CASMKGNEKLFF.

This clone was detected only a few times. The V gene is TRBV7-9, the J gene TRBJ2-7; 9 bases match TRBD1. Trimming cost V 6 bases and J 2 bases; bases outside gene matches: 8. Germline loops: CDR1 SEHNR, CDR2 FQNEAQ (reference sequence). The CDR3 runs 15 residues. The CDR3 sequence is CASSSRGQGTYEQYF. DNA for the CDR3: TGTGCCAGCAGTTCTAGGGGACAGGGAACCTACGAGCAGTACTTC. Full variable domain (missing parts from reference TRBV7-9 and TRBJ2-7): DTGVSQNPRHKITKRGQNVTFRCDPISEHNRLYWYRQTLGQGPEFLTYFQNEAQLEKSRLLSDRFSAERPKGSFSTLEIQRTEQGDSAMYLCASSSRGQGTYEQYFGPGTRLTVT.

This chain links TRBV7-9 with TRBJ1-4, with D perhaps TRBD1 (6 bases). This CDR3 comprises 14 residues. V was trimmed by 5 bases and J by 7 bases, leaving 14 bases between them. CDR1 and CDR2 from the germline V gene are SEHNR and FQNEAQ (reference sequence). The CDR3 is CASSPGVGSEKLFF. The CDR3 nucleotides are TGTGCCAGCAGCCCAGGGGTAGGGAGTGAAAAACTGTTTTTT.

This clone has more than one count but fewer than ten. V and J are TRBV9 and TRBJ1-4; 9 bases line up with TRBD1. The CDR3 runs 15 residues. Germline values: CDR1 SGDLS, CDR2 YYNGEE. J was trimmed by 8 bases and V by 3 bases; bases with no gene match: 8. For the CDR3, the DNA is TGTGCCAGCAGCGCGGACAGGGGCGGGGGGGAAAAACTGTTTTTT. It codes for CASSADRGGGEKLFF.

V and J are TRBV9 and TRBJ2-2; D possibly corresponds to TRBD2 (8 bases). This CDR3 spans 17 amino acids. Germline assignment: CDR1 SGDLS and CDR2 YYNGEE. V was trimmed by 3 bases and J by 7 bases, leaving 22 bases between them. CDR3 amino acids: CASSAEGAAGVGGELFF. Written as DNA, the CDR3 is TGTGCCAGCAGCGCGGAGGGGGCAGCGGGAGTGGGCGGGGAGCTGTTTTTT.

There are a few counts of this clone. The chain is built from TRBV5-4 and TRBJ1-1, with D maybe TRBD1 (6 bases). This CDR3 spans 13 amino acids. V was clipped by 4 bases and J by 6 bases, with 13 bases between them. Germline CDR1 SGHNT, CDR2 YYREEE (reference sequence). The CDR3 coding sequence is TGTGCCAGCAGCAAGGACAGTACAGCTGAAGCTTTCTTT. Translated, it gives CASSKDSTAEAFF.

The chain combines TRBV27 with TRBJ1-6, with 7 bases aligning to TRBD1. Trimming removed 3 bases from V and 10 bases from J; junction bases left unmatched: 9. CDR3 size: 15 residues. Germline V lookup: CDR1 MNHEY, CDR2 SMNVEV (reference sequence). DNA for the CDR3: TGTGCCAGCAGTTTTTCAGACAGGGAGAACTCACCCCTCCACTTT. This sequence encodes CASSFSDRENSPLHF.

In this sample, this clone turned up a few times. This chain links TRBV6-1 with TRBJ2-5, with 7 bases fitting TRBD1. With V trimmed by 4 bases and J by 5 bases, 7 bases remained unmatched. CDR3 size: 14 residues. Germline CDR1 reads MNHNS; CDR2 reads SASEGT. This CDR3 is CASSGSTGWETQYF. DNA of the CDR3: TGTGCCAGCAGTGGATCGACAGGGTGGGAGACCCAGTACTTC.

V is TRBV9 and J is TRBJ2-2; the D is unclear. The germline CDR1 and CDR2 sequences are SGDLS and YYNGEE. The CDR3 is 14 amino acids. Trimming pared 2 bases from V and 5 bases from J, leaving 10 bases between. CDR3 in DNA: TGTGCCAGCAGCGTCCAGGCTCTAACCGGGGAGCTGTTTTTT. This encodes CASSVQALTGELFF.